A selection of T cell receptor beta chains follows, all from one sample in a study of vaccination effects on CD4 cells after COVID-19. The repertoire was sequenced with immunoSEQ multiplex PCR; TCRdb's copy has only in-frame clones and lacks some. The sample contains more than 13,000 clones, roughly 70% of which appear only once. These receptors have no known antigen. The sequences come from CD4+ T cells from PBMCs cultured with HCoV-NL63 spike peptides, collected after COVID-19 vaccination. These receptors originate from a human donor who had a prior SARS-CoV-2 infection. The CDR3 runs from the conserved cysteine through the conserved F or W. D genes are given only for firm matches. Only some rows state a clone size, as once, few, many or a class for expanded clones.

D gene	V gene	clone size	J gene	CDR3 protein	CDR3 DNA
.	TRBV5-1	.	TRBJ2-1	CASSFQPGLGNEQFF	TGCGCCAGCAGCTTCCAACCGGGTTTGGGCAATGAGCAGTTCTTC
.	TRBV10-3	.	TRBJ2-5	CAISDPAIRETQYF	TGTGCCATCAGTGACCCGGCTATTAGGGAGACCCAGTACTTC
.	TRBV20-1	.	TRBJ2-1	CSASLRRNEQFF	TGCAGTGCTAGTTTGCGTCGCAATGAGCAGTTCTTC
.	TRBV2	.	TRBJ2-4	CASSAWSPLTLAKNIQYF	TGTGCCAGCAGTGCGTGGAGTCCTCTAACATTAGCCAAAAACATTCAGTACTTC
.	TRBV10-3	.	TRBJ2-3	CAISESSGTDTQYF	TGTGCCATCAGTGAGTCGAGTGGCACAGATACGCAGTATTTT
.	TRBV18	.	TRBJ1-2	CASSPRINRETYGYTF	TGTGCCAGCTCACCACGAATAAACAGGGAGACCTATGGCTACACCTTC
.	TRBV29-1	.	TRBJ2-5	CSSQREYQETQYF	TGCAGCTCCCAAAGAGAGTACCAAGAGACCCAGTACTTC
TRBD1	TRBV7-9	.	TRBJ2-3	CASSPPRGRGLRGNTQYF	TGTGCCAGCAGCCCACCCAGGGGGCGCGGTCTCCGCGGGAATACGCAGTATTTT
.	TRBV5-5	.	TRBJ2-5	CASSLAPTRGTETQYF	TGTGCCAGCAGCTTGGCCCCGACCAGGGGAACGGAGACCCAGTACTTC
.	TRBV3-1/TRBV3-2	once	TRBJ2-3	CASSQVPWSTDTQYF	TGTGCCAGCAGCCAAGTTCCTTGGAGCACAGATACGCAGTATTTT
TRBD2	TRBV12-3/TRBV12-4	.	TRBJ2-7	CASSPGLLYEQYF	TGTGCCAGCAGCCCGGGACTACTCTACGAGCAGTACTTC
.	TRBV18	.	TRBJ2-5	CASSPDRQETQYF	TGTGCCAGCTCACCCGACAGACAAGAGACCCAGTACTTC
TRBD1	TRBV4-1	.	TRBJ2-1	CASSQIQPHRDSPYNEQFF	TGCGCCAGCAGCCAAATCCAGCCACACCGGGACAGTCCATACAATGAGCAGTTCTTC
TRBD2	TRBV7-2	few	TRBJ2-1	CASSLVRGGNNEQFF	TGTGCCAGCAGCTTAGTGCGCGGGGGGAACAATGAGCAGTTCTTC
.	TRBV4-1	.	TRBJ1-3	CASSQEWTFSSGNTIYF	TGCGCCAGCAGCCAAGAATGGACGTTTAGCTCTGGAAACACCATATATTTT
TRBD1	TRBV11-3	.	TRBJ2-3	CASSLTGGSTDTQYF	TGTGCCAGCAGCTTAACAGGGGGGAGCACAGATACGCAGTATTTT
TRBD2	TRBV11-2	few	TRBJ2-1	CASSLVAGGPAEQFF	TGTGCCAGCAGCTTAGTAGCGGGAGGGCCTGCTGAGCAGTTCTTC
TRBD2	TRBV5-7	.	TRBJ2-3	CASSLPGLAGVVTDTQYF	TGTGCCAGCAGCCTACCGGGACTAGCGGGAGTGGTGACAGATACGCAGTATTTT
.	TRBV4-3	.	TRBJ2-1	CASSQVWRAYNEQFF	TGCGCCAGCAGCCAAGTATGGAGGGCCTACAATGAGCAGTTCTTC
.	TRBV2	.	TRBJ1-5	CASRGVRGGNQPQHF	TGTGCCAGCAGGGGCGTGAGGGGCGGCAATCAGCCCCAGCATTTT
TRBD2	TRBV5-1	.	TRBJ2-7	CASSGRTSGGRGAYEQYF	TGCGCCAGCAGCGGAAGGACTAGCGGGGGCAGGGGGGCCTACGAGCAGTACTTC
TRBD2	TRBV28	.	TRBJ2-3	CASSLWLAARTDTQYF	TGTGCCAGCAGTTTGTGGCTAGCGGCCCGCACAGATACGCAGTATTTT
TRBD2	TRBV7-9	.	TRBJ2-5	CASSLALTSGSGETQYF	TGTGCCAGCAGCTTAGCGCTGACTAGCGGGAGCGGTGAGACCCAGTACTTC
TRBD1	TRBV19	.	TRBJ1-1	CASSIDWDRGMAFF	TGTGCCAGTAGTATAGATTGGGACAGGGGCATGGCTTTCTTT
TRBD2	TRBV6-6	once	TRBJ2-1	CASRTSGSSYNEQFF	TGTGCCAGCAGGACTAGCGGGAGCTCCTACAATGAGCAGTTCTTC
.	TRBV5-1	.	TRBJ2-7	CASSLATSFANEQYF	TGCGCCAGCAGCTTGGCTACTAGTTTCGCTAACGAGCAGTACTTC
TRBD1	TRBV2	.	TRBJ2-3	CASSARDRGTDTQYF	TGTGCCAGCAGCGCCCGGGACAGGGGGACAGATACGCAGTATTTT
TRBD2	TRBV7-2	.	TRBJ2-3	CASSLVGTSVWGTDTQYF	TGTGCCAGCAGCTTAGTCGGGACTAGCGTTTGGGGGACAGATACGCAGTATTTT
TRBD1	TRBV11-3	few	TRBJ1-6	CASSDRGTGGPALLHF	TGTGCCAGCAGCGACCGCGGGACAGGGGGGCCAGCACTCCTCCACTTT
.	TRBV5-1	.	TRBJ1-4	CASSLGGGNEKLFF	TGCGCCAGCAGCTTGGGGGGTGGTAATGAAAAACTGTTTTTT
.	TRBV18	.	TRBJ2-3	CASSHQPGTSTDTQYF	TGTGCCAGCTCACATCAACCCGGGACTAGCACAGATACGCAGTATTTT
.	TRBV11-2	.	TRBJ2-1	CASSDRIYNEQFF	TGTGCCAGCAGCGACCGTATCTACAATGAGCAGTTCTTC
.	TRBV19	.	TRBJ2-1	CASSIGIYNEQFF	TGTGCCAGTAGTATTGGCATCTACAATGAGCAGTTCTTC
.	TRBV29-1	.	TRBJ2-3	CSVEERRADTQYF	TGCAGCGTTGAAGAGCGGAGGGCAGATACGCAGTATTTT
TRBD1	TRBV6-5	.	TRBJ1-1	CASSKDRYTEAFF	TGTGCCAGCAGTAAGGACAGGTACACTGAAGCTTTCTTT
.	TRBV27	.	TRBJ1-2	CASSSITGRVGYGYTF	TGTGCCAGCAGTTCGATAACAGGGAGGGTGGGGTATGGCTACACCTTC
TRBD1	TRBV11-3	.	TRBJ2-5	CASSFETGDIQTQYF	TGTGCCAGCAGCTTCGAGACAGGGGACATACAGACCCAGTACTTC
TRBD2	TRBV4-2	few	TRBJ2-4	CASASGLAGRQYF	TGTGCCAGCGCCTCGGGACTAGCGGGGCGACAGTACTTC
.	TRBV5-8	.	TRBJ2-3	CASSFRDWGDTQYF	TGTGCCAGCAGCTTCCGGGACTGGGGAGATACGCAGTATTTT
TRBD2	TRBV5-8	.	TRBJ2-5	CASSPGTSGVGAETQYF	TGTGCCAGCAGCCCCGGGACTAGTGGGGTTGGGGCCGAGACCCAGTACTTC
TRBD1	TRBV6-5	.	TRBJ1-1	CASSYSGQGRSEAFF	TGTGCCAGCAGTTACTCCGGACAGGGGAGGTCAGAAGCTTTCTTT